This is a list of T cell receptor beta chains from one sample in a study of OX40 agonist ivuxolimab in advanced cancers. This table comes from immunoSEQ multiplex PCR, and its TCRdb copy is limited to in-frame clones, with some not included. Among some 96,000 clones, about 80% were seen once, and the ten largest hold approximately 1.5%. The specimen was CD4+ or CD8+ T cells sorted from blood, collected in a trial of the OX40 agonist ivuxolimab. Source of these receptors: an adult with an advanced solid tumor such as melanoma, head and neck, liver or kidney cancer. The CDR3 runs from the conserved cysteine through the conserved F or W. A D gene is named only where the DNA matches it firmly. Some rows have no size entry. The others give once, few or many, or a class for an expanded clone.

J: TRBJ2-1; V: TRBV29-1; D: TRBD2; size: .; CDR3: CSAYPGRVIGNEQFF; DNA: TGCAGCGCCTACCCGGGGAGGGTTATAGGGAATGAGCAGTTCTTC
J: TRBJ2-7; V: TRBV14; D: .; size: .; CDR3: CASSRGQLSSYEQYF; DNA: TGTGCCAGCAGCCGTGGGCAGCTAAGCAGCTACGAGCAGTACTTC
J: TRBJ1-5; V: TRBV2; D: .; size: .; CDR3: CASNQGSNQPQHF; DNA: TGTGCCAGCAACCAGGGAAGCAATCAGCCCCAGCATTTT
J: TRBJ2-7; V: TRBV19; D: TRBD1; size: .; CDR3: CASREQGSTHEQYF; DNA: TGTGCCAGTAGAGAACAGGGGAGCACCCACGAGCAGTACTTC
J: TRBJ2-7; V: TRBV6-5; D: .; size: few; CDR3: CASRGYVREQYF; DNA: TGTGCCAGCAGGGGGTACGTACGGGAGCAGTACTTC
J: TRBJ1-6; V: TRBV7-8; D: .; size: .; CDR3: CASSLMSPESPLHF; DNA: TGTGCCAGCAGCTTAATGTCCCCCGAATCACCCCTCCACTTT
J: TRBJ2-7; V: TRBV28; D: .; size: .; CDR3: CASSSLSEYLYEQYF; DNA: TGTGCCAGCAGTTCCCTCTCGGAGTACCTCTACGAGCAGTACTTC
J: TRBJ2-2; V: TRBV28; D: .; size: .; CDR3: CASSLTRDLTGELFF; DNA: TGTGCCAGCAGTTTAACTCGGGACCTCACCGGGGAGCTGTTTTTT
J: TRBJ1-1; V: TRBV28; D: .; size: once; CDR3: CASSVPLGGNTEAFF; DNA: TGTGCCAGCAGTGTACCCCTAGGGGGGAACACTGAAGCTTTCTTT
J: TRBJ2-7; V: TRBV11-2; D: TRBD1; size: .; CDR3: CASSSTGGGVSSYEQYF; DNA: TGTGCCAGCAGTTCGACAGGGGGCGGGGTGAGCTCCTACGAGCAGTACTTC
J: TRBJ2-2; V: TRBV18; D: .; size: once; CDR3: CASSPLANTGELFF; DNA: TGTGCCAGCTCACCACTCGCGAACACCGGGGAGCTGTTTTTT
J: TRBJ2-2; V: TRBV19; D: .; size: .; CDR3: CASSRIGRGGGELFF; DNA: TGTGCCAGTAGCCGAATCGGACGGGGTGGCGGGGAGCTGTTTTTT
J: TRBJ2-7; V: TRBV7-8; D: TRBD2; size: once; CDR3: CASSLVSSGGTYEQYF; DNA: TGTGCCAGCAGCTTAGTCTCTAGCGGAGGGACCTACGAGCAGTACTTC
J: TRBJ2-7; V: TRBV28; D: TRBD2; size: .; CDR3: CASGGAREQYF; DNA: TGTGCCTCCGGGGGGGCTAGGGAGCAGTACTTC
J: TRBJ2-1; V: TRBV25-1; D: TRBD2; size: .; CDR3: CASSEHLGGGDNNEQFF; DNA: TGTGCCAGCAGTGAACATCTTGGCGGGGGGGATAACAATGAGCAGTTCTTC
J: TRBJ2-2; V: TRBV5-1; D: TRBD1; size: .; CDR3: CASSRTGESNTGELFF; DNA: TGCGCCAGCAGCCGAACAGGGGAATCGAACACCGGGGAGCTGTTTTTT
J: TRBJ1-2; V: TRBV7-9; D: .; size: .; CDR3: CASTRDGLYGYTF; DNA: TGTGCCAGCACCCGGGACGGTCTCTATGGCTACACCTTC
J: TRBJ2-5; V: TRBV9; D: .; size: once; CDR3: CASSKLDNQETQYF; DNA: TGTGCCAGCAGCAAACTAGACAACCAAGAGACCCAGTACTTC
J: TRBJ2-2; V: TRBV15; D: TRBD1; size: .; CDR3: CATSRAGGRAGELFF; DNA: TGTGCCACCAGCAGAGCAGGGGGCCGGGCCGGGGAGCTGTTTTTT
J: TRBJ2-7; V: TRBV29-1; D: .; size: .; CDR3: CSVQGSIYEQYF; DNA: TGCAGCGTGCAGGGTTCCATCTACGAGCAGTACTTC
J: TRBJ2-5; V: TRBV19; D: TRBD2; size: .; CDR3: CASSWESGVETQYF; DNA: TGTGCCAGTAGTTGGGAGAGCGGGGTTGAGACCCAGTACTTC
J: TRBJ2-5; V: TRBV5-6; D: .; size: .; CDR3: CASSLSLSQETQYF; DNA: TGTGCCAGCAGCTTGTCTCTGTCGCAAGAGACCCAGTACTTC
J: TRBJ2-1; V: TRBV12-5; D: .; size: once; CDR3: CASGTGQSSYNEQFF; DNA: TGTGCTAGTGGTACCGGACAGAGCTCCTACAATGAGCAGTTCTTC
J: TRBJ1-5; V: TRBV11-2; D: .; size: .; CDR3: CASSLGGRANQPQHF; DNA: TGTGCCAGCAGCTTAGGGGGGAGGGCCAATCAGCCCCAGCATTTT
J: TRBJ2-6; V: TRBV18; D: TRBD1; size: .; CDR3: CASSTPGQGPGANVLTF; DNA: TGTGCCAGCTCAACCCCGGGACAGGGTCCTGGGGCCAACGTCCTGACTTTC
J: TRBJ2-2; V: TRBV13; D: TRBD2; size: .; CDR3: CASSLGLAGPNTGELFF; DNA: TGTGCCAGCAGCTTAGGACTAGCGGGACCAAACACCGGGGAGCTGTTTTTT
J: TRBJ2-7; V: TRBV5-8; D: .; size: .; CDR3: CASSNGLASPEQYF; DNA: TGTGCCAGCAGTAACGGGCTAGCCAGCCCTGAGCAGTACTTC
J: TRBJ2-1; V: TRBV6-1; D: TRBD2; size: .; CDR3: CASSSTSGVLNEQFF; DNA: TGTGCCAGCAGTTCAACTAGCGGGGTCTTGAATGAGCAGTTCTTC
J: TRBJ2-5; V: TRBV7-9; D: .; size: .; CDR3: CASSREGLYPQETQYF; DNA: TGTGCCAGCAGCCGCGAGGGCCTATACCCCCAAGAGACCCAGTACTTC
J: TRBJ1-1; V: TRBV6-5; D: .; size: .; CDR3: CASKENTEAFF; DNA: TGTGCCAGCAAAGAGAACACTGAAGCTTTCTTT
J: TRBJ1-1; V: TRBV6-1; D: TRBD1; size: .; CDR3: CASSEDPGGGTEAFF; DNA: TGTGCCAGCAGTGAAGATCCAGGGGGAGGGACTGAAGCTTTCTTT
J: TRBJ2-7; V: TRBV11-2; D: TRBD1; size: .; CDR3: CASSQGGRYEQYF; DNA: TGTGCCAGCAGTCAAGGGGGCCGCTACGAGCAGTACTTC
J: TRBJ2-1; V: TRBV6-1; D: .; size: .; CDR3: CASSEGGPGLPYNEQFF; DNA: TGTGCCAGCAGCGAAGGGGGCCCGGGACTACCCTACAATGAGCAGTTCTTC
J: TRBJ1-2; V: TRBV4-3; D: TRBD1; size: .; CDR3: CASSRGQGADYGYTF; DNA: TGCGCCAGCAGCCGGGGACAGGGGGCAGACTATGGCTACACCTTC
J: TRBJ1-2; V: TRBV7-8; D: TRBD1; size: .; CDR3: CASSLESGRTGDGYTF; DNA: TGTGCCAGCAGCTTAGAATCCGGTCGGACAGGGGACGGCTACACCTTC
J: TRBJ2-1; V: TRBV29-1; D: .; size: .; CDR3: CSASTRDQQFF; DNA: TGCAGCGCCTCAACCCGGGATCAGCAGTTCTTC
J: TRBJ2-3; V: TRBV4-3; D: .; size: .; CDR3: CASSQKPSGFIDTQYF; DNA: TGCGCCAGCAGCCAAAAGCCATCAGGGTTTATAGATACGCAGTATTTT
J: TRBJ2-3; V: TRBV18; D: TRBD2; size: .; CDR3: CASSHSGRRTDTQYF; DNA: TGTGCCAGCTCACACAGCGGGAGAAGAACAGATACGCAGTATTTT
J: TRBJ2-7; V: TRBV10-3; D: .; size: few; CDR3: CAISEEGGGGGREQYF; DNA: TGTGCCATCAGTGAGGAGGGGGGGGGCGGAGGACGCGAGCAGTACTTC
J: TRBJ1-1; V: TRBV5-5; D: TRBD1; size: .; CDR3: CASSWRQGDNTEAFF; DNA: TGTGCCAGCAGCTGGCGACAGGGGGATAACACTGAAGCTTTCTTT